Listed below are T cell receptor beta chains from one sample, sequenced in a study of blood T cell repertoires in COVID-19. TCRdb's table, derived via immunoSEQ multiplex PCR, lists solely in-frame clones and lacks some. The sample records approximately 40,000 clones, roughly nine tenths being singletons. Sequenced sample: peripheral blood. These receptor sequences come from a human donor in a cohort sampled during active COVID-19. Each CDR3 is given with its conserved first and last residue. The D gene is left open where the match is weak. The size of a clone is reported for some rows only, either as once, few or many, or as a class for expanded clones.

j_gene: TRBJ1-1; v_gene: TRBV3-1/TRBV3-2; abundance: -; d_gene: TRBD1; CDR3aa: CASSQARAGGAFF; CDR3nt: TGTGCCAGCAGCCAAGCGAGGGCAGGGGGAGCTTTCTTT
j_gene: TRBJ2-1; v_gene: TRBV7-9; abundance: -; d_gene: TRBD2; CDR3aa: CASSPHKAGAEEQFF; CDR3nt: TGTGCCAGCAGCCCCCATAAAGCGGGGGCAGAAGAGCAGTTCTTC
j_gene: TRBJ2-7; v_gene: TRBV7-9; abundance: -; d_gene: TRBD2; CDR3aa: CASSDGLAAYEQYF; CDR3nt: TGTGCCAGCAGCGACGGACTAGCGGCCTACGAGCAGTACTTC
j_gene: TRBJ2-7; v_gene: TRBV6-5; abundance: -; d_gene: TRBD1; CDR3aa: CASRVGQGTYEQYF; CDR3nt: TGTGCCAGCAGGGTCGGACAGGGGACCTACGAGCAGTACTTC
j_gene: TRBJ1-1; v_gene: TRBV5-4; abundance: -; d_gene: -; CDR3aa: CASSLGGGTDTEAFF; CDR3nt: TGTGCCAGCAGCTTGGGGGGGGGTACGGACACTGAAGCTTTCTTT
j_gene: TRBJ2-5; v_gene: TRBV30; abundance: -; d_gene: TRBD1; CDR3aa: CAFYTGQGGETQYF; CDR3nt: TGTGCCTTCTACACCGGACAGGGGGGGGAGACCCAGTACTTC
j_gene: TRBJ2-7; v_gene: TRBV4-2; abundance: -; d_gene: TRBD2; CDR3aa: CASSQVGLAGGSYEQYF; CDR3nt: TGTGCCAGCAGCCAAGTAGGCCTAGCGGGGGGCTCCTACGAGCAGTACTTC
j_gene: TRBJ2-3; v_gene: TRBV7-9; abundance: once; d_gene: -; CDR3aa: CASSLGGLRTDTQYF; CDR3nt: TGTGCCAGCAGCTTAGGGGGACTCCGCACAGATACGCAGTATTTT
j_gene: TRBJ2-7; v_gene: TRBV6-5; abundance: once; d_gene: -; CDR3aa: CASRAARWVGEQYF; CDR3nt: TGTGCCAGCAGAGCGGCTCGCTGGGTAGGGGAGCAGTACTTC
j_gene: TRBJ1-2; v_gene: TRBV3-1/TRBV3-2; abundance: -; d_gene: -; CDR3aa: CASSQGGLHGYTF; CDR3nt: TGTGCCAGCAGCCAAGGAGGCCTCCACGGCTACACCTTC
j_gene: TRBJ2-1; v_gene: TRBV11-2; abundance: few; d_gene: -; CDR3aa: CASSLSTGPDKFF; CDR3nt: TGTGCCAGCAGCCTTTCAACAGGGCCCGATAAGTTCTTC
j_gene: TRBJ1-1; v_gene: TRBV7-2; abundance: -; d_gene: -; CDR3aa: CASGRGLNTEAFF; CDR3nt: TGTGCCAGCGGGAGGGGATTGAACACTGAAGCTTTCTTT
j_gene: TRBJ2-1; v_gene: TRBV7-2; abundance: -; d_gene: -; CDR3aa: CASSLSGGVGYNEQFF; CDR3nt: TGTGCCAGCAGCTTGTCCGGAGGGGTGGGGTACAATGAGCAGTTCTTC
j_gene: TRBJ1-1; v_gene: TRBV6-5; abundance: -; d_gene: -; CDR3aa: CASSQRGMNTEAFF; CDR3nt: TGTGCCAGCAGTCAACGGGGGATGAACACTGAAGCTTTCTTT
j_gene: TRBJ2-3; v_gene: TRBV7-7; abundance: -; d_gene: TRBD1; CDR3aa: CASSSGQGANTQYF; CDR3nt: TGTGCCAGCAGCTCGGGACAGGGGGCAAATACGCAGTATTTT